The subject of this entry is one T cell receptor beta chain. TRB was amplified by touch-down multiplex PCR, primer pools A and B combined. From the multiplex PCR reads, TCRdb lists one entry per CDR3 protein and no DNA. The listing contains some 8,000 distinct CDR3 sequences. This sample is part of a study of T cell clusters in autoimmune cytopenias. TRB was amplified from about 260 ng of peripheral blood genomic DNA per sample. The CDR3 has 16 residues. The sequenced material came from peripheral blood. The origin of this receptor is a human donor with an autoimmune cytopenia or autoimmune hepatitis (not recorded which). The chain is built from TRBV12-3 or TRBV12-4 and TRBJ1-3; TCRdb indicates TRBD1, and absent DNA this call remains unverified. CDR3 loop: CASSRGQPSSGKTIYF.